Presented here are 23 T cell receptor beta chains from one specimen sequenced in a study of T cell repertoires in ileal Crohn's disease (dated by TCRdb to the late 2010s). Receptors were amplified or captured by the immunoSEQ multiplex PCR assay. TCRdb stores this immuneACCESS table with in-frame sequences only. Part of the clones is absent; in the studies checked, under half of the shortfall reflects unresolved V genes, and no reason is known for the rest. In this sample the table shows 55,000 to 65,000 clones, about 88% of which occur a single time. The ten largest clones capture about 1.9% of the sample. The time point label here, explained by the study, means: neoterminal ileum biopsy at postoperative endoscopy, about 6 months after surgery. Sequenced: ileal tissue. The receptors derive from an adult with Crohn's disease.

This clone was counted a few times. For the CDR3, the DNA is TGTGCCAGCACCAACATTGGGGAGAGTACTGAAGCTTTCTTT. This gives the protein CASTNIGESTEAFF. The rearrangement links TRBV11-3 to TRBJ1-1; no firm D call. The germline gives CDR1 SGHNT, CDR2 YENEEA. V was trimmed by 7 bases and J by 5 bases, leaving 17 bases between them. The CDR3 loop spans 14 amino acids. The complete variable domain, with remaining parts taken from reference TRBV11-3 and TRBJ1-1, reads EAGVVQSPRYKIIEKKQPVAFWCNPISGHNTLYWYLQNLGQGPELLIRYENEEAVDDSQLPKDRFSAERLKGVDSTLKIQPAELGDSAVYLCASTNIGESTEAFFGQGTRLTVV.

V and J are TRBV7-2 and TRBJ1-4; D may be TRBD1 (6 bases). V was cut by 5 bases and J by 5 bases, with 15 bases left in between. The CDR3 loop spans 15 amino acids. Germline V lookup: CDR1 SGHTA, CDR2 FQGNSA. CDR3 nucleotide sequence: TGTGCCAGCAGCATCTCCACAGGGATCAATGAAAAACTGTTTTTT. As protein: CASSISTGINEKLFF.

This sequence joins TRBV18 and TRBJ2-5; the D is unclear. V lost 6 bases and J 5 bases, leaving 7 bases between the germline ends. The CDR3 is 11 amino acids. Germline V gene sequence: CDR1 KGHSH, CDR2 LQKENI. DNA of the CDR3: TGTGCCAGCTCCGTCGGGGAGACCCAGTACTTC. It is translated as CASSVGETQYF.

This chain links TRBV5-6 with TRBJ1-2, with D tentatively TRBD1 (5 bases). With 2 bases removed from V and 0 bases from J, the gap between germline ends came to 11 bases. CDR3 length equals 15 residues. From germline, CDR1 is SGHDT and CDR2 YYEEEE. CDR3 bases: TGTGCCAGCAGCTTTGTGGACACCGCTAACTATGGCTACACCTTC. It yields the protein CASSFVDTANYGYTF.

This clone has a handful of counts. The rearrangement joins TRBV5-4 to TRBJ1-3; 8 positions match TRBD1. From germline, CDR1 is SGHNT and CDR2 YYREEE (reference sequence). V trimming: 5 bases; J trimming: 1 base; junction bases outside the gene matches: 8. This CDR3 has 16 amino acids. The CDR3 loop reads CASRPDRGISGNTIYF. The CDR3 nucleotides are TGTGCCAGCAGGCCCGACAGGGGTATATCTGGAAACACCATATATTTT.

The rearrangement joins TRBV7-8 to TRBJ2-3; 10 positions match TRBD2. This CDR3 has 15 amino acids. Germline trimming cut 6 bases from V and 3 bases from J; bases unmatched to any gene: 6. CDR1 is SGHVS, CDR2 FQNEAQ, per germline. CDR3 region: CASSRAGGWTDTQYF. Here the CDR3 DNA reads TGTGCCAGCAGTAGAGCGGGGGGGTGGACAGATACGCAGTATTTT.

J is TRBJ2-3 and V is TRBV5-1; 9 nucleotides agree with TRBD1. Trimming cost V 4 bases and J 0 bases; bases outside gene matches: 3. CDR1 SGHRS and CDR2 YFSETQ come from the germline V gene. CDR3 length equals 15 residues. The CDR3 bases are TGCGCCAGCAGCAGGACAGGGGATAGCACAGATACGCAGTATTTT. As protein: CASSRTGDSTDTQYF.

This sequence joins TRBV4-2 and TRBJ1-2, with 8 positions matching TRBD1. CDR1 is LGHNA, CDR2 YNFKEQ, per germline. The CDR3 loop spans 15 amino acids. The V and J ends lost 1 base and 6 bases, in that order; junction bases with no gene match: 7. The DNA for the CDR3 is TGTGCCAGCAGCCAAGCGGACAGGGAGGAGGATGGCTACACCTTC. Protein sequence: CASSQADREEDGYTF.

This clone was counted between two and nine times. The chain joins TRBV10-3 to TRBJ1-1; no definite D call. The CDR3 totals 16 residues. Trimming took 7 bases from V and 0 from J, leaving 18 bases between them. Germline lookup yields CDR1 ENHRY and CDR2 SYGVKD. The CDR3 region has the DNA TGTGCCATCACCATAGAGGCCCAAGCAATGAACACTGAAGCTTTCTTT. Amino acid sequence: CAITIEAQAMNTEAFF.

This clone was detected only once. The rearrangement uses TRBV5-1 and TRBJ2-7; 10 bases align to TRBD1. The CDR3 contains 16 residues. Germline loops: CDR1 SGHRS, CDR2 YFSETQ. Trimming took 4 bases from V and 5 from J; bases not matched to a gene: 12. The CDR3 reads CASSRTFTGTGDEQYV. In nucleotides, the CDR3 is TGCGCCAGCAGCCGAACTTTTACCGGGACAGGGGACGAGCAGTACGTC.

This clone was found a few times. V gene TRBV7-9 combines with J gene TRBJ1-1; D unresolved. Germline V lookup: CDR1 SEHNR, CDR2 FQNEAQ (reference sequence). This CDR3 spans 14 amino acids. Trimming left V 3 bases short and J 5 bases short, with 13 bases between. CDR3 sequence: CASSFGEGKTEAFF. The DNA of the CDR3 is TGTGCCAGCAGCTTTGGGGAGGGCAAGACTGAAGCTTTCTTT.

This chain joins TRBV29-1 and TRBJ2-5, with a tentative D call TRBD1 (5 bases). V shed 7 bases and J shed 2 bases, with 14 bases lying between them. The CDR3 consists of 13 residues. Germline loops: CDR1 SQVTM, CDR2 ANQGSEA. The CDR3 is CSARSGIQETQYF. DNA for the CDR3: TGCAGCGCCCGGTCAGGGATTCAAGAGACCCAGTACTTC.

The chain combines TRBV6-6 with TRBJ1-6, with TRBD1 matching over 8 bases. CDR1 is MNHNY, CDR2 SVGAGI, per germline (reference sequence). CDR3 length: 14 amino acids. Unmatched junction bases numbered 6, after V lost 5 bases and J lost 9 bases. CDR3 sequence reads: CASSHGQGSSPLHF. The CDR3 region has the DNA TGTGCCAGCAGTCACGGACAGGGTAGTTCACCCCTCCACTTT.

The gene calls are TRBV9 and TRBJ1-4; a possible D gene is TRBD1 (5 bases). This CDR3 is 16 amino acids long. The germline CDR1 and CDR2 sequences are SGDLS and YYNGEE. V lost 0 bases and J 8 bases, leaving 17 bases between the germline ends. The CDR3 spells CASSVAWGGVGEKLFF. DNA of the CDR3: TGTGCCAGCAGCGTAGCTTGGGGAGGGGTCGGAGAAAAACTGTTTTTT.

The J gene is TRBJ2-7, the V gene TRBV5-6; TRBD1 matches 8 bases. Germline lookup yields CDR1 SGHDT and CDR2 YYEEEE. V lost 4 bases, J lost 3 bases, and 9 bases stayed unmatched. The CDR3 loop spans 15 amino acids. The CDR3 spells CASSPVGQGGYEQYV. DNA for the CDR3: TGTGCCAGCAGCCCCGTCGGACAGGGTGGCTACGAGCAGTACGTC.

The rearrangement joins TRBV25-1 to TRBJ1-2; 9 nucleotides match TRBD1. Germline-derived CDR1 and CDR2 are MGHDK and SYGVNS. J gave up 4 bases and V 4 bases, and 4 bases lay outside the gene matches. This CDR3 is built from 14 residues. CDR3 nucleotide sequence: TGTGCCAGCAGTGTACGGGACAGGGCCTATGGCTACACCTTC. It encodes CASSVRDRAYGYTF.

This clone was seen only a few times. V gene TRBV7-3 combines with J gene TRBJ2-1; 9 positions match TRBD2. CDR3 length: 15 amino acids. Looked up from germline, CDR1 is SGHTA and CDR2 is FQGTGA. The V segment lost 3 bases and the J segment 4 bases; nucleotides outside the gene matches: 4. The CDR3 DNA is TGTGCCAGCAGCTTTACTAGCGGGCCTTACAATGAGCAGTTCTTC. The encoded protein is CASSFTSGPYNEQFF.

V gene TRBV5-4 combines with J gene TRBJ2-7, with no clear D. V lost 4 bases and J 7 bases, leaving 15 bases between the germline ends. This CDR3 spans 13 amino acids. The germline CDR1 and CDR2 sequences are SGHNT and YYREEE (reference sequence). This CDR3 reads CASSHPQNGEQYV. CDR3 DNA sequence: TGTGCCAGCAGCCACCCCCAGAATGGGGAGCAGTACGTC.

This chain connects TRBV12-5 to TRBJ2-4, with TRBD1 as a possible D gene (6 bases). V was shortened by 5 bases and J by 0 bases, with 17 bases between the two germline ends. Per the germline V gene, CDR1 is LGHNT and CDR2 is FRNRAP. The CDR3 extends over 17 amino acids. CDR3 nucleotides: TGTGCTAGTGGTCCACCTCAGGGGCTGATAGCCAAAAACATTCAGTACTTC. Translating it yields CASGPPQGLIAKNIQYF.

This chain uses TRBV7-2 with TRBJ2-3; D perhaps matches TRBD2 (6 bases). The CDR3 runs to 16 residues. Germline CDR1 SGHTA, CDR2 FQGNSA. Trimming pared 1 base from V and 2 bases from J, leaving 13 bases between. DNA for the CDR3: TGTGCCAGCAGCTTAGGGATGGGCGGGATCACAGATACGCAGTATTTT. The encoded protein is CASSLGMGGITDTQYF.

This CDR3 reads CASSPTDPGYNEQFF. The CDR3 region has the DNA TGTGCCAGCAGTCCGACAGACCCCGGGTACAATGAGCAGTTCTTC. The chain links TRBV6-5 to TRBJ2-1; maybe TRBD1 (5 bases). Germline lookup yields CDR1 MNHEY and CDR2 SVGAGI. The V gene lost 5 bases and the J gene lost 4 bases, with 15 bases spanning the gap. This CDR3 region has 15 residues.

This chain links TRBV19 with TRBJ1-6; TRBD1 aligns across 11 bases. After removal of 3 bases from V and 10 bases from J, the junction contained 8 bases not matched to a gene. Germline V gives CDR1 LNHDA, CDR2 SQIVND (reference sequence). This CDR3 region has 16 residues. The CDR3 DNA reads TGTGCCAGTAGTATTCTCTCGGGACAGGGGGAGTCACCCCTCCACTTT. It translates to CASSILSGQGESPLHF. Together with reference TRBV19 and TRBJ1-6, the CDR3 gives the full variable domain: DGGITQSPKYLFRKEGQNVTLSCEQNLNHDAMYWYRQDPGQGLRLIYYSQIVNDFQKGDIAEGYSVSREKKESFPLTVTSAQKNPTAFYLCASSILSGQGESPLHFGNGTRLTVT.

This clone showed up just a few times. The gene calls are TRBV28 and TRBJ1-2; D possibly corresponds to TRBD1 (5 bases). Trimming left V 6 bases short and J 7 bases short, with 12 bases between. The CDR3 extends over 12 amino acids. Germline V gene lookup returns CDR1 MDHEN and CDR2 SYDVKM. The CDR3 here is CASSQGSRGYTF. DNA for the CDR3: TGTGCCAGCAGCCAGGGTTCCCGTGGCTACACCTTC.